These 20 T cell receptor beta chains share one sample of origin, sequenced in a study of blood T cells in healthy people across ages (dated by TCRdb to the mid-2010s). The library was prepared using 5' RACE. The instrument given in TCRdb is Illumina HiSeq 2500. The second PCR ran for about 7 to 11 cycles and used a J-beta primer mix along with a sample-barcoded 5' primer. The public reads were quality trimmed at Q25 with fastp and then assembled into clones with MiXCR by TCRdb, keeping productive beta chains. Each entry merges the rows of one CDR3 protein and shows their most common DNA and genes. The sample profile shows some 760,000 distinct CDR3 sequences; around 25% of them were found once. The biggest ten clones account for roughly 3.5% of the sample. This sample was also put to use in a study of T cells of mothers and their children.

What was sequenced was blood. The receptors shown here come from a boy aged 5-17 years in good health.

This clonotype was seen more than once but under ten times. V gene TRBV27 combines with J gene TRBJ2-5; 10 nucleotides line up with TRBD2. CDR1 and CDR2 (germline): MNHEY, SMNVEV (reference sequence). The CDR3 has 16 residues. V was clipped by 0 bases and J by 5 bases; unmatched bases: 6. The CDR3 loop is CASSLSVGLARETQYF. The CDR3 DNA follows: TGTGCCAGCAGTTTATCGGTGGGACTAGCGCGGGAGACCCAGTACTTC.

CDR3 sequence (DNA): TGTGCCAGCAGCCCCCGCGGGACTAGCGGGGGTTACACCGGGGAGCTGTTTTTT. Translated, it gives CASSPRGTSGGYTGELFF. V gene TRBV7-9 combines with J gene TRBJ2-2; 14 bases line up with TRBD2. Germline CDR1 reads SEHNR; CDR2 reads FQNEAQ (reference sequence). V shed 5 bases, J shed 3 bases, and the junction held 8 bases outside the gene matches. CDR3 length: 18 amino acids. Supplemented by reference TRBV7-9 and TRBJ2-2, the full variable domain reads DTGVSQNPRHKITKRGQNVTFRCDPISEHNRLYWYRQTLGQGPEFLTYFQNEAQLEKSRLLSDRFSAERPKGSFSTLEIQRTEQGDSAMYLCASSPRGTSGGYTGELFFGEGSRLTVL.

The gene calls are TRBV4-2 and TRBJ2-5, with unresolved D. The J call could be wrong; TRBJ2-1 is a better fit for the DNA end. The CDR3 extends over 12 amino acids. Germline CDR1 LGHNA, CDR2 YNFKEQ. The CDR3 DNA reads as TGTGCCAGCAGCCCCGATACGGGTGAGCAGTTCTTC. This sequence encodes CASSPDTGEQFF.

The V gene is TRBV5-4, the J gene TRBJ1-4; D possibly corresponds to TRBD1 (6 bases). Germline V gives CDR1 SGHNT, CDR2 YYREEE (reference sequence). CDR3 length: 13 residues. V lost 4 bases and J lost 4, with 8 bases in between. The CDR3 nucleotides read TGTGCCAGCAGCCGGGACAATAATGAAAAACTGTTTTTT. Its translation: CASSRDNNEKLFF.

This clonotype was detected only a few times. The genes are TRBV29-1 and TRBJ2-1; D is unclear. The CDR3 is made up of 14 amino acids. Germline V gives CDR1 SQVTM, CDR2 ANQGSEA. V was trimmed by 7 bases and J by 0 bases, leaving 13 bases between them. CDR3 sequence (DNA): TGCAGCGGGCAAAGGGATAGCTCCTACAATGAGCAGTTCTTC. Its protein is CSGQRDSSYNEQFF.

This clonotype was seen more than once but under ten times. The gene calls are TRBV19 and TRBJ2-6; D possibly matches TRBD1 or TRBD2 (5 bases each). The CDR3 extends over 19 amino acids. Per germline, CDR1 LNHDA and CDR2 SQIVND (reference sequence). The V and J ends lost 6 bases and 0 bases respectively, with 21 bases between them. The CDR3, as DNA: TGTGCCAGTAGCAAAGGTGGACGGGGACGCCTCTCTGGGGCCAACGTCCTGACTTTC. Encoded protein: CASSKGGRGRLSGANVLTF.

The chain employs TRBV30 and TRBJ1-5; D possibly corresponds to TRBD1 (5 bases). CDR1 is GTSNPN, CDR2 SVGIG, per germline (reference sequence). V lost 1 base and J 1 base, leaving 8 bases between the germline ends. The CDR3 is made up of 14 amino acids. CDR3 sequence reads: CAWSAGTSNQPQHF. The CDR3 DNA reads TGTGCCTGGAGTGCTGGGACCAGCAATCAGCCCCAGCATTTT.

This clonotype occurred many times. The rearrangement links TRBV3-1 to TRBJ1-2, with unresolved D. Per germline, CDR1 LGHDT and CDR2 YNNKEL (reference sequence). CDR3 length equals 13 residues. Trimming stripped 1 base from V and 4 bases from J, with 7 bases between. CDR3 nucleotide sequence: TGTGCCAGCAGCCAAGGGAGGCTCTATGGCTACACCTTC. Amino acid sequence: CASSQGRLYGYTF.

The chain has TRBV9 and TRBJ2-7; TRBD2 matches at 10 bases. The ends lost 2 bases at V and 4 bases at J; junction bases unmatched: 3. In germline, CDR1 is SGDLS, CDR2 YYNGEE. This CDR3 region has 14 residues. The CDR3 coding sequence is TGTGCCAGCAGCGTCCTAGCGGGGGAGTACGAGCAGTACTTC. Amino acids: CASSVLAGEYEQYF.

The CDR3 sequence: CSVFPSGLENTQYF. In DNA form, the CDR3 reads TGCAGCGTTTTTCCCAGCGGGCTAGAGAATACGCAGTATTTT. The chain is built from TRBV29-1 and TRBJ2-3, with D perhaps matching TRBD2 (6 bases). V was pared by 5 bases and J by 7 bases, with 19 bases between. The CDR3 length is 14 residues. The germline V gene has CDR1 SQVTM and CDR2 ANQGSEA.

This clonotype has only a few counts. The chain combines TRBV7-2 with TRBJ2-5, with D unresolved. V was trimmed by 6 bases and J by 7 bases, leaving 15 bases between them. CDR3 size: 13 residues. Germline CDR1 and CDR2: SGHTA and FQGNSA. The CDR3 here is CASRTSATWTQYF. CDR3 bases: TGTGCCAGCAGAACCTCCGCTACTTGGACCCAGTACTTC. The variable domain in full, with the rest retrieved from reference TRBV7-2 and TRBJ2-5, is GAGVSQSPSNKVTEKGKDVELRCDPISGHTALYWYRQSLGQGLEFLIYFQGNSAPDKSGLPSDRFSAERTGGSVSTLTIQRTQQEDSAVYLCASRTSATWTQYFGPGTRLLVL.

This clonotype was seen a few times. The CDR3 region is CASSQEGGANVLTF. CDR3 coding DNA: TGCGCCAGCAGCCAAGAAGGTGGGGCCAACGTCCTGACTTTC. This chain connects TRBV4-1 to TRBJ2-6; the D is unclear. Germline V gene sequence: CDR1 MGHRA, CDR2 YSYEKL. The ends were cut back, 0 bases at V and 3 bases at J, with 3 bases in the middle. The CDR3 is made up of 14 amino acids.

The CDR3 sequence: CASSTTMNPSSYNEQFF. Here the CDR3 DNA reads TGTGCCAGCAGCACCACAATGAACCCAAGCTCCTACAATGAGCAGTTCTTC. V and J are TRBV7-9 and TRBJ2-1; D is ambiguous. In germline, CDR1 is SEHNR, CDR2 FQNEAQ (reference sequence). The CDR3 contains 17 residues. Trimming removed 5 bases at V and 0 bases at J, with 17 bases between.

This sequence joins TRBV4-1 and TRBJ1-1; a possible D gene is TRBD1 (5 bases). CDR1 MGHRA and CDR2 YSYEKL come from the germline V gene. The length of the CDR3 is 16 residues. Trimming left V 1 base short and J 5 bases short, with 17 bases between. The CDR3 DNA reads as TGCGCCAGCAGCCAAGGTCTCGGGGCCGCGGGGACTGAAGCTTTCTTT. Translation gives CASSQGLGAAGTEAFF.

This chain connects TRBV20-1 to TRBJ2-5; D is unclear. Deletions cut 5 bases from V and 5 bases from J, with 12 bases between. Germline CDR1 reads DFQATT; CDR2 reads SNEGSKA (reference sequence). This CDR3 has 12 residues. CDR3 residues: CSALGSRETQYF. The CDR3 DNA reads as TGCAGTGCTCTGGGGTCCCGTGAGACCCAGTACTTC.

CDR3 region: CASSYSGTRKEQYF. Written as DNA, the CDR3 is TGTGCCAGCAGTTACTCCGGGACTAGGAAGGAGCAGTACTTC. V is TRBV6-2 or TRBV6-3 and J is TRBJ2-7, with 8 bases matching TRBD2. J lost 7 bases, V lost 0 bases, and 5 bases had no gene match. The germline V gene encodes CDR1 MNHEY and CDR2 SVGEGT. The CDR3 covers 14 residues.

Only a few counts were recorded for this clonotype. V gene TRBV7-8 combines with J gene TRBJ2-5; D is perhaps TRBD2 (5 bases). The DNA end favors TRBJ2-1, so the J call may be wrong. This CDR3 has 13 residues. Germline V CDR1 and CDR2: SGHVS, FQNEAQ. The CDR3 DNA reads as TGTGCCAGCAGCTTATACGTCGGCGGGGAGCAGTTCTTC. Translating it yields CASSLYVGGEQFF.

This clonotype was seen a handful of times. The chain is built from TRBV20-1 and TRBJ2-7; 7 nucleotides align to TRBD2. This CDR3 comprises 15 residues. CDR1 DFQATT and CDR2 SNEGSKA come from the germline V gene (reference sequence). V was pared by 3 bases and J by 0 bases, with 8 bases of the junction left unmatched. The CDR3 DNA is TGCAGTGCTAGGTGGAGTGGGAGGGTCTCCTACGAGCAGTACTTC. It translates to CSARWSGRVSYEQYF.

This clonotype has a handful of counts. This rearrangement joins TRBV27 to TRBJ2-5; D may be TRBD2 (5 bases). There are 13 residues in the CDR3. Trimming took off 8 bases at V and 1 base at J, with 11 bases between the two ends. Germline V CDR1 and CDR2: MNHEY, SMNVEV (reference sequence). DNA for the CDR3: TGTGCCAGCGGGAGCTTGGGCCAAGAGACCCAGTACTTC. Protein product: CASGSLGQETQYF.

The chain is built from TRBV12-3 or TRBV12-4 and TRBJ2-5; tentative D call: TRBD2 (7 bases). This CDR3 has 13 residues. Trimming took off 6 bases at V and 4 bases at J, with 12 bases between the two ends. The CDR3 bases are TGTGCCAGCAGAATAGGGGGGGGAGAGACCCAGTACTTC. Its translation is CASRIGGGETQYF.